The rows below give T cell receptor beta chains drawn from one sample of a study of graft-versus-host responses after intestinal transplantation. Antigen specificity for these receptors is unknown. The protocol was immunoSEQ multiplex PCR, while the TCRdb copy is restricted to in-frame clones and leaves out a portion. The sample lists 75,000 to 90,000 clones; 85% to 90% were seen once. The specimen was unstimulated CD4+ T cells sorted from spleen or lymph node cells, collected before intestinal transplant. The origin of the receptors is a human donor who received an intestinal transplant. Both conserved end residues are part of each CDR3. D genes are given only for firm matches. Rows give clone size only sometimes, using once, few, many, or a class for an expanded clone.

TRBV28,-,TRBJ2-3,-,CASRQSTDTQYF,TGTGCCAGCAGACAGAGCACAGATACGCAGTATTTT
TRBV27,TRBD2,TRBJ2-3,-,CASSLTSGGPDTQYF,TGTGCCAGCAGCCTAACTAGCGGGGGGCCAGATACGCAGTATTTT
TRBV5-1,TRBD1,TRBJ1-1,-,CASSLGTGGPEAFF,TGCGCCAGCAGCTTGGGGACAGGAGGCCCTGAAGCTTTCTTT
TRBV5-1,-,TRBJ1-4,few,CASSFASQGTSREKLFF,TGCGCCAGCAGCTTTGCCTCTCAGGGGACGAGTCGAGAAAAACTGTTTTTT
TRBV28,-,TRBJ2-5,-,CASAARVPETQYF,TGTGCCAGCGCCGCGCGGGTCCCAGAGACCCAGTACTTC
TRBV27,TRBD1,TRBJ1-5,-,CASSWTGGREGNQPQHF,TGTGCCAGCAGTTGGACAGGGGGCCGCGAAGGCAATCAGCCCCAGCATTTT
TRBV7-9,TRBD2,TRBJ2-5,-,CASRGGIAGLQETQYF,TGTGCCAGCCGCGGCGGTATAGCGGGGCTCCAAGAGACCCAGTACTTC
TRBV6-1,TRBD1,TRBJ1-2,once,CASSEWTRGQRYTF,TGTGCCAGCAGTGAATGGACGAGGGGGCAGCGCTACACCTTC
TRBV5-4,-,TRBJ2-7,-,CASSLEFDTYEQYF,TGTGCCAGCAGCTTGGAGTTTGACACCTACGAGCAGTACTTC
TRBV2,-,TRBJ1-3,-,CASNFLPNPRLGGNTIYF,TGTGCCAGCAACTTCTTGCCGAATCCGAGACTTGGTGGAAACACCATATATTTT
TRBV11-2,-,TRBJ2-1,-,CASSLVPGQNNEQFF,TGTGCCAGCAGCTTAGTACCGGGACAAAACAATGAGCAGTTCTTC
TRBV2,-,TRBJ1-5,-,CASSEISNQPQHF,TGTGCCAGCAGTGAAATAAGCAATCAGCCCCAGCATTTT
TRBV5-1,TRBD2,TRBJ2-3,-,CASSQGLAGGRPLSTDTQYF,TGCGCCAGCAGCCAGGGGCTAGCGGGGGGCCGCCCCCTTAGCACAGATACGCAGTATTTT
TRBV11-2,-,TRBJ2-1,-,CATSVVINEQFF,TGTGCCACGAGTGTCGTCATCAATGAGCAGTTCTTC
TRBV6-4,TRBD2,TRBJ2-3,-,CASRDGTSEQYF,TGTGCCAGCAGAGACGGGACTAGTGAGCAGTATTTT
TRBV6-1,TRBD2,TRBJ2-2,-,CASGTKNTGELFF,TGTGCCAGCGGGACTAAGAACACCGGGGAGCTGTTTTTT
TRBV28,-,TRBJ1-4,few,CASSLTAEKLFF,TGTGCCAGCAGTTTGACAGCTGAAAAACTGTTTTTT
TRBV30,-,TRBJ2-7,-,CAWGELAHYEQYF,TGTGCCTGGGGGGAACTAGCTCACTACGAGCAGTACTTC
TRBV6-5,-,TRBJ1-1,-,CASSYSMAGNEAFF,TGTGCCAGCAGTTACTCGATGGCGGGGAATGAAGCTTTCTTT
TRBV5-1,TRBD1,TRBJ2-3,-,CASSLEGTAGDTQYF,TGCGCCAGCAGCTTGGAAGGGACAGCCGGGGATACGCAGTATTTT
TRBV5-6,-,TRBJ1-2,-,CASTGGPWDYGYTF,TGTGCCAGCACCGGGGGGCCGTGGGACTATGGCTACACCTTC
TRBV7-8,-,TRBJ1-2,-,CASSLIRNRQVANYGYTF,TGTGCCAGCAGCTTAATCCGAAATCGACAGGTAGCTAACTATGGCTACACCTTC
TRBV5-1,TRBD2,TRBJ2-3,-,CASSLGYSGGTDTQYF,TGCGCCAGCAGCTTGGGGTATAGCGGGGGCACAGATACGCAGTATTTT
TRBV7-8,-,TRBJ2-7,-,CASSLVRGSYEQYF,TGTGCCAGCAGCTTAGTAAGGGGTAGCTACGAGCAGTACTTC
TRBV7-3,-,TRBJ2-1,-,CASSLSAGPINEQFF,TGTGCCAGCAGCTTATCGGCGGGGCCGATTAATGAGCAGTTCTTC
TRBV12-1,-,TRBJ2-1,-,CASSPRTTRVNEQFF,TGTGCCAGCAGCCCCCGGACTACCCGGGTCAATGAGCAGTTCTTC
TRBV28,TRBD1,TRBJ2-1,-,CASTTGTVQINEQFF,TGTGCCAGCACCACCGGGACAGTACAAATCAATGAGCAGTTCTTC
TRBV6-1,-,TRBJ2-1,once,CASSEFGLRYNEQFF,TGTGCCAGCAGTGAATTTGGCCTTCGCTACAATGAGCAGTTCTTC
TRBV7-9,TRBD2,TRBJ2-2,-,CASSLRAGGGELFF,TGTGCCAGCAGCTTACGAGCGGGAGGAGGGGAGCTGTTTTTT
TRBV9,-,TRBJ1-1,-,CASSGGSGGGRAEAFF,TGTGCCAGCAGCGGTGGTTCGGGGGGGGGACGAGCTGAAGCTTTCTTT
TRBV2,TRBD2,TRBJ2-4,once,CASSFVGLAGLIAKNIQYF,TGTGCCAGCAGTTTCGTCGGACTAGCGGGATTAATAGCCAAAAACATTCAGTACTTC
TRBV19,-,TRBJ1-2,-,CASSIRYSEGYTF,TGTGCCAGTAGTATAAGGTACTCGGAGGGCTACACCTTC
TRBV5-1,TRBD1,TRBJ1-1,-,CASSLGTGFRDTEAFF,TGCGCCAGCAGTCTTGGGACAGGGTTTCGGGACACTGAAGCTTTCTTT
TRBV4-1,-,TRBJ2-7,-,CASSQSDRGSYEQYF,TGCGCCAGCAGCCAATCGGATAGGGGGTCCTACGAGCAGTACTTC